This T cell receptor (beta chain) appears in the sequencing data of a study of blood T cell repertoires in COVID-19. Trimming removed 8 bases at V and 4 bases at J, with 11 bases between. The CDR3 covers 12 residues. CDR1 and CDR2 from the germline V gene are SNHLY and FYNNEI. Seattle-derived patients entered the study during active infection and were followed longitudinally. Assay used: immunoSEQ multiplex PCR; TCRdb lists only in-frame clones, some missing. Of around 150,000 clones listed, 65% to 90% are singletons. Sequences were obtained from peripheral blood. The TCR was taken from a woman between 35 and 50 years old with COVID-19, enrolled during active disease. J is TRBJ1-2 and V is TRBV2; possibly TRBD1 for D (6 bases). Here the CDR3 DNA reads TGTGCCAGCCAGGGGACCTTCTATGGCTACACCTTC. Protein: CASQGTFYGYTF.